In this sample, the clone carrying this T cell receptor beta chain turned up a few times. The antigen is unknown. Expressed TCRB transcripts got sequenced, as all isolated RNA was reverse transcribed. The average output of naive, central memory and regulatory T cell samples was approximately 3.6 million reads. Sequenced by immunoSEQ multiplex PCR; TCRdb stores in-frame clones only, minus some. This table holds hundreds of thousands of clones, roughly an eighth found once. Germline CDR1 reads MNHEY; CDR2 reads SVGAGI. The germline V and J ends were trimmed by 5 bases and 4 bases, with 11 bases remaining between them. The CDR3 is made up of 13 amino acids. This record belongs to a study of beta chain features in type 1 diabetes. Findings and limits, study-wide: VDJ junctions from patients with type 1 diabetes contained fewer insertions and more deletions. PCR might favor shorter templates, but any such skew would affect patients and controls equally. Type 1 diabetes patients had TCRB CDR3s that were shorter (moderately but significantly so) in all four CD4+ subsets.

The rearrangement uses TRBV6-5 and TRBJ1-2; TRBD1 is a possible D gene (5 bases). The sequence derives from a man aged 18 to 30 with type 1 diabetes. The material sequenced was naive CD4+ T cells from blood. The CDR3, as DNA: TGTGCCAGCAGTCTGACAGTGCTCTATGGCTACACCTTC. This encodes CASSLTVLYGYTF.